What follows is one T cell receptor beta chain and its context. This entry belongs to a study of blood T cell repertoires in COVID-19. Study as a whole: The United States, Italy and Spain were the sources of the acute and convalescent COVID-19 samples. PBMCs, B-cell-depleted T cells, or T cells were the source of the cDNA or gDNA that made up the material.

Sequencing used immunoSEQ multiplex PCR; TCRdb keeps in-frame clones, though not all of them. The table records approximately 220,000 clones, around 83% of them present only once. Germline V CDR1 and CDR2: MDHEN, SYDVKM. The CDR3 has 14 residues. After removal of 8 bases from V and 5 bases from J, the junction contained 9 bases not matched to a gene. The clonotype comes from a man aged 45 to 65 who had recovered from COVID-19. V usage is TRBV28 and J usage is TRBJ1-1; 9 bases agree with TRBD1. The sample comprised peripheral blood. The CDR3 coding sequence is TGTGCCAGCCGTTCCGGGACAGGGAATACTGAAGCTTTCTTT. Encoded protein: CASRSGTGNTEAFF.